What follows are 2 T cell receptor beta chains derived from one specimen sequenced in a study of blood T cells in healthy people across ages. Through a sample-barcoded 5' primer and a J-beta primer mix, a second PCR was run for roughly 6 to 11 cycles. MiXCR, applied by TCRdb to the 5' RACE reads, yields one record per CDR3 protein. The table has about 620,000 distinct CDR3 sequences, 52% seen once; the top ten hold about 14%. Sequences were obtained from blood. The receptors derive from a woman over 75 in good health.

The rearrangement links TRBV10-3 to TRBJ1-1; D not certain. The germline CDR1 and CDR2 sequences are ENHRY and SYGVKD. CDR3 length: 14 amino acids. Deletions cut 4 bases from V and 2 bases from J, with 11 bases between. The CDR3 sequence is CAISARTLNTEAFF. The CDR3 DNA sequence: TGTGCCATCAGTGCGAGAACACTCAACACTGAAGCTTTCTTT.

This chain uses TRBV20-1 with TRBJ1-2, with 7 bases matching TRBD1. The CDR3 has 14 residues. Germline V gene lookup returns CDR1 DFQATT and CDR2 SNEGSKA (reference sequence). V dropped 6 bases and J dropped 2; count of bases not matched to a gene: 9. CDR3 sequence: CSAMTGTVNYGYTF. Here the CDR3 DNA reads TGCAGTGCCATGACCGGGACAGTCAACTATGGCTACACCTTC.